The clone carrying this T cell receptor (beta chain) was seen only once. The source of the sample is a study of blood T cell repertoires in COVID-19. The data were produced by immunoSEQ multiplex PCR, yet TCRdb's version contains in-frame clones alone and is incomplete. The sample includes a few hundred thousand clones, 65% to 85% of them seen just once. Sequences were obtained from peripheral blood. The sequence derives from a woman in her 50s with acute or convalescent COVID-19.

The CDR3: CASSSTVTEAFF. The CDR3 coding sequence is TGTGCCAGCAGTTCGACAGTCACTGAAGCTTTCTTT. V usage is TRBV12-3 or TRBV12-4 and J usage is TRBJ1-1; a weak D match, TRBD1 (5 bases). The CDR3 spans 12 residues. The V end was cut by 4 bases, the J end by 4 bases, with 7 bases between.